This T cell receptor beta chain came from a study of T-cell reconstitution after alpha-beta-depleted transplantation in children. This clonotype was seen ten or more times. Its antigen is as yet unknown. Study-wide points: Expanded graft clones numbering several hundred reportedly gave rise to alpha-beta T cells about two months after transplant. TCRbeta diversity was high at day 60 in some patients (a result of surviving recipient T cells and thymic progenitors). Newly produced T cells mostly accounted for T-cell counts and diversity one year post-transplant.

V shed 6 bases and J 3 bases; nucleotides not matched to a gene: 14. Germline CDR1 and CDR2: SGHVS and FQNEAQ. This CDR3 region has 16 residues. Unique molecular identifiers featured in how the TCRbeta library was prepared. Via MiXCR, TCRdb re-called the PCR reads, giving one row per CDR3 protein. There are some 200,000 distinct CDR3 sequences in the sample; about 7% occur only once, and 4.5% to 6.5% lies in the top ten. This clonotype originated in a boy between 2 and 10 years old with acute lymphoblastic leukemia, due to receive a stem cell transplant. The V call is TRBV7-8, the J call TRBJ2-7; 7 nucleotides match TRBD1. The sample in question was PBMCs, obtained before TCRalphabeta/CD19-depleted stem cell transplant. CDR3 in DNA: TGTGCCAGCAGAACTCGACAGGGCAAAGGGAGCTACGAGCAGTACTTC. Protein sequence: CASRTRQGKGSYEQYF.